This TCR beta chain appears in the sequencing data of a study of response to subunit inactivated influenza vaccine. Study-wide findings and caveats: Each seasonal influenza vaccination recruits few new T cells, the authors suggested.

This clonotype was counted between two and nine times. The target antigen is unknown. Each CDR3 protein gets one entry after TCRdb re-called the RT-PCR reads with MiXCR. The sample lists about 780,000 distinct CDR3 sequences, 15% to 20% occurring once. CDR1 and CDR2 from the germline V gene are DFQATT and SNEGSKA (reference sequence). J was trimmed by 5 bases and V by 3 bases; bases with no gene match: 9. The CDR3 covers 16 residues. The specimen was PBMCs from blood, collected 4 to 6 days after vaccination. V and J are TRBV20-1 and TRBJ2-3; 12 bases line up with TRBD2. The source of this sequence is a man between 45 and 60 years old who received an inactivated influenza vaccine. The chain's CDR3 is CSASRSLAGGKDTQYF. As DNA, the CDR3 is TGCAGTGCTAGTCGGTCACTAGCGGGAGGTAAAGATACGCAGTATTTT.